This T cell receptor (beta chain) was sequenced during a study of T cell responses to AZD1222 COVID-19 vaccine. Germline V gene data show CDR1 as LNHDA and CDR2 as SQIVND (reference sequence). This CDR3 spans 16 amino acids. The trim removed 8 bases at V and 0 bases at J, leaving 6 bases unmatched. Measured with immunoSEQ multiplex PCR; TCRdb has only the in-frame clones, and not every one. The data show about 140,000 clones, with roughly 89% seen just once and more than 5% held by the top ten. Study results and caveats: Distributed over spike, vaccine-associated CD4 TCRs predominated at 160-218 and 743-854. At baseline, seropositivity was found in only six or seven AZD1222 recipients.

Comments on this clone: Its cognate antigen is unknown.

This chain joins TRBV19 and TRBJ1-4; 10 bases agree with TRBD1. The receptor's source is an adult in good health. Material: peripheral blood, obtained on day 0 of AZD1222 vaccination. The CDR3: CASRDRGKTTNEKLFF. CDR3 sequence (DNA): TGTGCCAGTCGGGACAGGGGAAAAACAACTAATGAAAAACTGTTTTTT. Full variable domain (missing parts from reference TRBV19 and TRBJ1-4): DGGITQSPKYLFRKEGQNVTLSCEQNLNHDAMYWYRQDPGQGLRLIYYSQIVNDFQKGDIAEGYSVSREKKESFPLTVTSAQKNPTAFYLCASRDRGKTTNEKLFFGSGTQLSVL.